This T cell receptor beta chain was recorded in a study of beta chain features in type 1 diabetes. What was sequenced were expressed TCRB transcripts, since all of the isolated RNA had been reverse transcribed. Using immunoSEQ multiplex PCR, the repertoire was profiled, and TCRdb retains in-frame clones only, with some absent. The repertoire holds 640,000 or so clones, with around 15% as singletons. Study-wide findings and caveats: PCR might favor shorter templates, equally in patients and controls. All four CD4+ subsets of Type 1 diabetes patients contained TCRB CDR3s that were moderately but significantly shorter.

Concerning this clone: Antigen: not known.

V dropped 7 bases and J dropped 6; count of bases not matched to a gene: 10. The V gene's germline CDR1 is SQVTM and CDR2 ANQGSEA. CDR3 length: 13 residues. The sequence came from a man between 18 and 29 years old with type 1 diabetes. The sample consisted of naive CD4+ T cells from blood. The chain employs TRBV29-1 and TRBJ2-7, with 9 bases aligning to TRBD1. The CDR3 region is CSARTGESSEQYF. The CDR3 DNA reads TGCAGCGCCAGGACAGGGGAAAGTTCCGAGCAGTACTTC.